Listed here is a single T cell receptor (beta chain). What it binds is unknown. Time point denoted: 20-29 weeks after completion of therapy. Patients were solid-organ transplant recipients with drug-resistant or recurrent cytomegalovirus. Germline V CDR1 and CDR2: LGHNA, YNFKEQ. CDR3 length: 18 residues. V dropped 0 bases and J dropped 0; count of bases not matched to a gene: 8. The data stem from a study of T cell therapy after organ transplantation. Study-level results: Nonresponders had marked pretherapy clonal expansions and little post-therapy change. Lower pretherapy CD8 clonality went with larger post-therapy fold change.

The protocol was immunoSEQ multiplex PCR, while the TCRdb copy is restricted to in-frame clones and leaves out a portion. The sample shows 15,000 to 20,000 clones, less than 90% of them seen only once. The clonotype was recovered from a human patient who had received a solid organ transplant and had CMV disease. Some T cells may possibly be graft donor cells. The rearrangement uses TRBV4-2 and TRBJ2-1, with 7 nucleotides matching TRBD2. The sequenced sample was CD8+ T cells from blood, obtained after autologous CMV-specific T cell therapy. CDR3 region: CASSQDPTSALSYNEQFF. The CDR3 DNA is TGTGCCAGCAGCCAAGACCCAACTAGCGCCCTCTCCTACAATGAGCAGTTCTTC.